The 4 T cell receptor beta chains given below trace back to one sample, sequenced in a study of blood T cell repertoires in COVID-19 (dated by TCRdb to 2019 to 2021). Receptor amplification or capture employed the immunoSEQ multiplex PCR assay. Held by TCRdb, this immuneACCESS table contains in-frame sequences only and omits some clones. Under half of the omission traces to an unresolved V gene where checked; the cause of the rest is unknown. In this sample the table shows some 20,000 clones, about 85% of which occur a single time. Roughly 9.8% of the sample rests with the top ten. What was sequenced was peripheral blood. The source of these receptors is a human donor in a cohort sampled during active COVID-19.

The chain links TRBV7-6 to TRBJ1-4, with unresolved D. Trimming cost V 8 bases and J 12 bases, with 7 bases left between them. Germline assignment: CDR1 SGHVS and CDR2 FNYEAQ. The CDR3 is 9 amino acids. CDR3 coding DNA: TGTGCCAGCGGCCGGGAACTGTTTTTT. It yields the protein CASGRELFF.

This clone was picked up one time. The gene calls are TRBV7-3 and TRBJ2-2, with D hard to call. CDR1 SGHTA and CDR2 FQGTGA come from the germline V gene. V was shortened by 2 bases and J by 1 base, with 5 bases between the two germline ends. The CDR3 sequence is 14 residues long. The CDR3, as DNA: TGTGCCAGCAGCTTACTCCTGAACACCGGGGAGCTGTTTTTT. It is translated as CASSLLLNTGELFF.

In this sample, this clone turned up once. The V and J genes are TRBV11-3 and TRBJ2-3; TRBD1 agrees at 8 bases. The CDR3 totals 15 residues. V was clipped by 4 bases and J by 0 bases; unmatched bases: 3. CDR1 is SGHNT and CDR2 is YENEEA in the germline V gene. The CDR3 region is CASSSGQGSTDTQYF. CDR3 bases: TGTGCCAGCAGCTCAGGACAGGGAAGCACAGATACGCAGTATTTT.

The chain employs TRBV10-3 and TRBJ1-2; D remains ambiguous. Trimming took off 6 bases at V and 2 bases at J, with 10 bases between the two ends. CDR1 and CDR2 (germline): ENHRY, SYGVKD. The CDR3 spans 13 residues. In DNA form, the CDR3 reads TGTGCCATCAGCCCGCAGGTCAACTATGGCTACACCTTC. Its protein is CAISPQVNYGYTF.